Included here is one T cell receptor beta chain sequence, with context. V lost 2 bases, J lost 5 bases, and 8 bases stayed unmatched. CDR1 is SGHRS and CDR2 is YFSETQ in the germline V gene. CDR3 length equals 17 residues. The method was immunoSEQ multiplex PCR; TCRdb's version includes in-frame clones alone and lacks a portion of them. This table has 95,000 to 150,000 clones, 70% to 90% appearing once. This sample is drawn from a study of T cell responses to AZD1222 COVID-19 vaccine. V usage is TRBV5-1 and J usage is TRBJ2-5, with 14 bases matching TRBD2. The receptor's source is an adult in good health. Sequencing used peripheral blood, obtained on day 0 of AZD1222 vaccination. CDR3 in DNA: TGCGCCAGCAGCTTAACCGGGACTAGCGGGGGCGTCGAGACCCAGTACTTC. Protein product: CASSLTGTSGGVETQYF.